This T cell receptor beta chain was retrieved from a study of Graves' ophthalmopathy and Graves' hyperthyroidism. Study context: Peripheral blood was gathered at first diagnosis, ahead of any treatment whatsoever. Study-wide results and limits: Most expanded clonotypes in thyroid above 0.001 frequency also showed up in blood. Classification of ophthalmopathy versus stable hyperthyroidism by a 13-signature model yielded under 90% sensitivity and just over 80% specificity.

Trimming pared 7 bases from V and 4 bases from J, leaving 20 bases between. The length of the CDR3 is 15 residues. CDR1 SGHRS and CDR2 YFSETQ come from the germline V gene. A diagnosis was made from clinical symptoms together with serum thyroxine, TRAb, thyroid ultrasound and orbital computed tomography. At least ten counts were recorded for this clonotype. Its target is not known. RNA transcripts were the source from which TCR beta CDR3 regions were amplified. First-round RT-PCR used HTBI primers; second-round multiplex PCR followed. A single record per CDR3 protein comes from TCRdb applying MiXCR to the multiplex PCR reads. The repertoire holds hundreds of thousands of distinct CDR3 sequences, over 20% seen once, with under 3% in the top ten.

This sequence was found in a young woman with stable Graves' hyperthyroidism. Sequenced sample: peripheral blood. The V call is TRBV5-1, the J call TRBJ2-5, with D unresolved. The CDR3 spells CASAPSAPVGETQYF. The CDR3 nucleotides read TGCGCCAGCGCCCCCTCGGCACCCGTCGGAGAGACCCAGTACTTC.